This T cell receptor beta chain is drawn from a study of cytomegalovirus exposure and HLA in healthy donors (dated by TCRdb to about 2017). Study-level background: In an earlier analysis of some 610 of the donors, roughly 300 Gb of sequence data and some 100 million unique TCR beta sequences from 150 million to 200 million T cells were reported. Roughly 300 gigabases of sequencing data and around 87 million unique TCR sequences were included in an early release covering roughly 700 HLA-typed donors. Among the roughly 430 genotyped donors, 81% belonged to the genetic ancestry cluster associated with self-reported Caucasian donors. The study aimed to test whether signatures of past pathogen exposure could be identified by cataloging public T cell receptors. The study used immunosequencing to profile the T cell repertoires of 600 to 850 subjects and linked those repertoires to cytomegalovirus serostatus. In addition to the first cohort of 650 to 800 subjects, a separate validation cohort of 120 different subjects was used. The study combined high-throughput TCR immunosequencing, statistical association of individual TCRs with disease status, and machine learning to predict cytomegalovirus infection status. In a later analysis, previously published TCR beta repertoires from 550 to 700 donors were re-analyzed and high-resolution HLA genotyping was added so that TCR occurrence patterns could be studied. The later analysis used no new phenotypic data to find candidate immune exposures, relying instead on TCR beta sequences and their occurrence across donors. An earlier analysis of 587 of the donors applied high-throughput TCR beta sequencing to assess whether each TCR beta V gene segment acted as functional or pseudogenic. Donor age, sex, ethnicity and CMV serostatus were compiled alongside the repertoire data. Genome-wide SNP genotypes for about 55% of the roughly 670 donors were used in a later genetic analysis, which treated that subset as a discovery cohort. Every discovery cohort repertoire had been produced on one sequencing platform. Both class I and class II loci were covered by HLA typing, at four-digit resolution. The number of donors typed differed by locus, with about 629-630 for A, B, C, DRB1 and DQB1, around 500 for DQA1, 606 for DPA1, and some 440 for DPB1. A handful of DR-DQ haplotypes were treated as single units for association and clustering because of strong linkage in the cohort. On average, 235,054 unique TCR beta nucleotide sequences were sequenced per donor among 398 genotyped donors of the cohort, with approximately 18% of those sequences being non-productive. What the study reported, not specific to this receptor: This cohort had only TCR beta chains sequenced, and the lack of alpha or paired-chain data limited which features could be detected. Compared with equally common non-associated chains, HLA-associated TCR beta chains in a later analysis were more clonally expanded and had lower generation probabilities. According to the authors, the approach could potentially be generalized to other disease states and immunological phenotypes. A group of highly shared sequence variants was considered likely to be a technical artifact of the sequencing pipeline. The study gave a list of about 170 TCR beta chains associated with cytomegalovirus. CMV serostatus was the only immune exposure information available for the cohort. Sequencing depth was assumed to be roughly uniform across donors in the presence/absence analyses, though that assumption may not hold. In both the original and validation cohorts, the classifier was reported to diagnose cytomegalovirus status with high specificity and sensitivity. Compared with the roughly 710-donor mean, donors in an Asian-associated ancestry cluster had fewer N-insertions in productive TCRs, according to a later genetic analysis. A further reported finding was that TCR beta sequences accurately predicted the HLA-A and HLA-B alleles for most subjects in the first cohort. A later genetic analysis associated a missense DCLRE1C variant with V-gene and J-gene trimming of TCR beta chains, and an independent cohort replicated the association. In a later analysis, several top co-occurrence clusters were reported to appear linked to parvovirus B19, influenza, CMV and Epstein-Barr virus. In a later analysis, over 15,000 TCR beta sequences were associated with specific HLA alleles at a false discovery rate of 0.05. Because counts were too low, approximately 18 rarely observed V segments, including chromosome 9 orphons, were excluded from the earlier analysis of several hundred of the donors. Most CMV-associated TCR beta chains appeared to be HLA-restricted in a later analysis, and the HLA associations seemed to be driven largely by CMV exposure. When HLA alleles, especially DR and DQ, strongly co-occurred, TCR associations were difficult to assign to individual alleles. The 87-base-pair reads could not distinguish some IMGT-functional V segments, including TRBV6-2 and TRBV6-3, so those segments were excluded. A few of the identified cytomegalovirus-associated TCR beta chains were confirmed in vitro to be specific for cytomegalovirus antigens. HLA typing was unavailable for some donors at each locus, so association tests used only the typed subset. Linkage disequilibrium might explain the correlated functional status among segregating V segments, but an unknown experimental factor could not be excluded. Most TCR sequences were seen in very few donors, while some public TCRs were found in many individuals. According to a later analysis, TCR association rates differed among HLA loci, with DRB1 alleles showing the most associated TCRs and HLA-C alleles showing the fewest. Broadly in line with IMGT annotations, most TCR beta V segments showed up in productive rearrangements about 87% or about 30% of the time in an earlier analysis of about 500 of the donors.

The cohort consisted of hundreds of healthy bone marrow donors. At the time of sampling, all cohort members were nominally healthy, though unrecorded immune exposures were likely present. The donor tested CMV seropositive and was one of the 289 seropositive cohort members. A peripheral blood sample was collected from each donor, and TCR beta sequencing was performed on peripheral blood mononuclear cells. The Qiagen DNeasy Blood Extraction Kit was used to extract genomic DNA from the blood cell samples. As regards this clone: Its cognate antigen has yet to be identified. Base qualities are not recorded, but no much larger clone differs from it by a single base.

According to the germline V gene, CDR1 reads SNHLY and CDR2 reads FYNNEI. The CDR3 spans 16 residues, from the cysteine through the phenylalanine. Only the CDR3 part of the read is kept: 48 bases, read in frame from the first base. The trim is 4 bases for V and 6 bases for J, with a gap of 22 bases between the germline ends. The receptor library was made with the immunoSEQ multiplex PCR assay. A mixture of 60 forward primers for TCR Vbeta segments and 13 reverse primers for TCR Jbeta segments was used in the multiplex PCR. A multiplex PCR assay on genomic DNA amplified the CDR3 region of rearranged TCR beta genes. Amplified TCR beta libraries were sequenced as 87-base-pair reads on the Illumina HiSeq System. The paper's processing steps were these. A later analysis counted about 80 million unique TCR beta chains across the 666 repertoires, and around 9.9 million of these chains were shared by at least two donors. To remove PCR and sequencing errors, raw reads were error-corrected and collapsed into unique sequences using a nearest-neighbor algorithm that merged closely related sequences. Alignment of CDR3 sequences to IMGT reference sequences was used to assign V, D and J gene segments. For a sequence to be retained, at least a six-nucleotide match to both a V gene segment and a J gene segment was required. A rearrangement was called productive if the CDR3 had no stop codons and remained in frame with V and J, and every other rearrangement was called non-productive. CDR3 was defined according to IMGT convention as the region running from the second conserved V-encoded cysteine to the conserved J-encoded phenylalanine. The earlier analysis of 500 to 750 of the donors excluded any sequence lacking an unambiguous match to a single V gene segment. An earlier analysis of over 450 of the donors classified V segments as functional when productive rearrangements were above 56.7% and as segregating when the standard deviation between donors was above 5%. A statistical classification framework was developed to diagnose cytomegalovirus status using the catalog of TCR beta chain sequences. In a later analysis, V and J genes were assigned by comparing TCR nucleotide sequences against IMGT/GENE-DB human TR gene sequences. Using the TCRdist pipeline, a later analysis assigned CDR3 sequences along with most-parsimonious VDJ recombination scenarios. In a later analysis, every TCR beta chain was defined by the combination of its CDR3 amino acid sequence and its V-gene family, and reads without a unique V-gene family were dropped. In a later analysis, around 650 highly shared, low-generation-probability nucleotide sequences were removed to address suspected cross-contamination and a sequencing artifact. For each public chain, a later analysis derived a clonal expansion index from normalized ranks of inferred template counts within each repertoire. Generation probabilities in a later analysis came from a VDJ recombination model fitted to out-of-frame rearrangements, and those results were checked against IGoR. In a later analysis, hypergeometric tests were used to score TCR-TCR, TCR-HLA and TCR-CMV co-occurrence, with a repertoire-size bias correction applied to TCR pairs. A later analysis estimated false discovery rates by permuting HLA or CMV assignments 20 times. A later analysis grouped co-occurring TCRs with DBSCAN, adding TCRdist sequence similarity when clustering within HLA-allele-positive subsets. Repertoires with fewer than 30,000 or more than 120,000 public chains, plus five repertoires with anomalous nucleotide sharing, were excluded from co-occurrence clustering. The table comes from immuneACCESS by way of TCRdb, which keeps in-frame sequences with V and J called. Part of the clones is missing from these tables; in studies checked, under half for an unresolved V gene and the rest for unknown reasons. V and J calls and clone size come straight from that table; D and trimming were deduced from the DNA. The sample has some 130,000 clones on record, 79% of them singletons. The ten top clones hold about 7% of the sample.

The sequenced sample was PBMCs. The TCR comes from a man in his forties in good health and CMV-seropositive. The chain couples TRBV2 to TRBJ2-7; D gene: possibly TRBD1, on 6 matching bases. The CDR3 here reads CASSVVPTGLLGEQYF. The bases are TGTGCCAGCAGTGTGGTTCCGACAGGTCTCCTGGGCGAGCAGTACTTC.